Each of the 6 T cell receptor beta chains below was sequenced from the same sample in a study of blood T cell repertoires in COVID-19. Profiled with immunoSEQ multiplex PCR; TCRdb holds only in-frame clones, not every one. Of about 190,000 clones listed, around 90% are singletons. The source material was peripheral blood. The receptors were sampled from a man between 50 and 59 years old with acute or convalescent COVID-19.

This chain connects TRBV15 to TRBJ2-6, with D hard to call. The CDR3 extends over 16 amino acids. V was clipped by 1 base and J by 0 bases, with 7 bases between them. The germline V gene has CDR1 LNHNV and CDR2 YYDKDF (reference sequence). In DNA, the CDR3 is TGTGCCACCAGCAGAGCCAGGAACTCTGGGGCCAACGTCCTGACTTTC. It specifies CATSRARNSGANVLTF.

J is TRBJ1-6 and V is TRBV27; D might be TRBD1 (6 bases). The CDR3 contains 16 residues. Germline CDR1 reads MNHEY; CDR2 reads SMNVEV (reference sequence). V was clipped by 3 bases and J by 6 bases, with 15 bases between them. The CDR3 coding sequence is TGTGCCAGCAGTTTCCCCGCAGGGGATCGTAATTCACCCCTCCACTTT. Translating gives CASSFPAGDRNSPLHF.

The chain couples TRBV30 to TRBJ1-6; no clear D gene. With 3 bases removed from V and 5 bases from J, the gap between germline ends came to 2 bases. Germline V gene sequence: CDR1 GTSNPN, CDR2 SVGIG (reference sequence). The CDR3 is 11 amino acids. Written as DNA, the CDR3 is TGTGCCTGGAGCAATAATTCACCCCTCCACTTT. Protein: CAWSNNSPLHF. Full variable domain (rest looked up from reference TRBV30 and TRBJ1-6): SQTIHQWPATLVQPVGSPLSLECTVEGTSNPNLYWYRQAAGRGLQLLFYSVGIGQISSEVPQNLSASRPQDRQFILSSKKLLLSDSGFYLCAWSNNSPLHFGNGTRLTVT.

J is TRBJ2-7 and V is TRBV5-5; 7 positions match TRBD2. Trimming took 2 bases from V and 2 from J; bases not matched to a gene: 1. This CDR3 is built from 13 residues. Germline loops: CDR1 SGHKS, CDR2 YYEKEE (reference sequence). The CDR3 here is CASSLAGPYEQYF. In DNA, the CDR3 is TGTGCCAGCAGCTTAGCGGGACCCTACGAGCAGTACTTC.

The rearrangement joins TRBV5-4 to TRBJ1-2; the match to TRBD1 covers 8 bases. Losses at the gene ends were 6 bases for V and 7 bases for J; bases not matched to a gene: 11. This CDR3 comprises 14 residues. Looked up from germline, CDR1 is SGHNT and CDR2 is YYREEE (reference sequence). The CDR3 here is CASNPRDRTSGYTF. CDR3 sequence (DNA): TGTGCCAGCAATCCCCGGGACAGGACGTCTGGCTACACCTTC.

CDR3 region: CASTHPEGGEETQYF. The CDR3 DNA sequence: TGTGCCAGCACTCACCCGGAGGGCGGGGAAGAGACCCAGTACTTC. The chain links TRBV3-1 (or the pseudogene TRBV3-2) to TRBJ2-5, with a tentative D call TRBD2 (6 bases). Per germline, CDR1 LGHDT and CDR2 YNNKEL (reference sequence). Trimming took off 7 bases at V and 3 bases at J, with 18 bases between the two ends. The CDR3 loop spans 15 amino acids.